The 25 T cell receptor beta chains below come from one sample, sequenced in a study of blood T cell repertoires in COVID-19. Profiled with immunoSEQ multiplex PCR; TCRdb holds only in-frame clones, not every one. Here the sample spans about 330,000 clones, around 90% being singletons. Sequenced input: peripheral blood. Every receptor here comes from a man aged 25 to 45 with COVID-19, enrolled during active disease.

A note on this clone: One junction end disagrees with the germline gene, perhaps due to a read error. The chain carries TRBV5-1 and TRBJ2-4, with TRBD2 matching 7 bases. CDR1 and CDR2 (germline): SGHRS, YFSETQ. This CDR3 comprises 11 residues. The chain's CDR3 is CASSAGVGEHF. The CDR3 DNA reads TGCGCCAGCAGCGCGGGGGTCGGGGAGCACTTC.

Only a few counts were recorded for this clone. This chain links TRBV30 with TRBJ1-3; no firm D call. Trimming left V 5 bases short and J 3 bases short, with 8 bases between. The germline gives CDR1 GTSNPN, CDR2 SVGIG (reference sequence). This CDR3 comprises 12 residues. CDR3: CAWATGGNTIYF. CDR3 sequence (DNA): TGTGCCTGGGCCACTGGTGGAAACACCATATATTTT.

This chain connects TRBV7-2 to TRBJ2-3; 7 positions agree with TRBD2. This CDR3 region has 16 residues. V trimming: 3 bases; J trimming: 11 bases; junction bases outside the gene matches: 17. Germline CDR1 SGHTA, CDR2 FQGNSA. For the CDR3, the DNA is TGTGCCAGCAGCTTCTCGAGCCCTAGCGGTTCGCAGGGGCAGTATTTT. Protein sequence: CASSFSSPSGSQGQYF.

The rearrangement uses TRBV5-1 and TRBJ2-5; 13 positions match TRBD2. This CDR3 region has 16 residues. The V segment lost 4 bases and the J segment 1 base; nucleotides outside the gene matches: 4. The germline CDR1 and CDR2 sequences are SGHRS and YFSETQ. CDR3 loop: CASSVLAGGFQETQYF. CDR3 in DNA: TGCGCCAGCAGCGTACTAGCGGGGGGGTTCCAAGAGACCCAGTACTTC.

The chain has TRBV21-1 and TRBJ2-7; the tabulated D call, TRBD1, remains unverified against the DNA. TRBV21-1 is a pseudogene locus. The CDR3 covers 17 residues. This CDR3 reads CASRKSFNRGRLNEQYF. The CDR3 DNA reads TGTGCCAGCAGGAAAAGCTTTAACAGGGGGCGCCTCAACGAGCAGTACTTC.

This clone was picked up a small number of times. The chain is built from TRBV19 and TRBJ2-7, with TRBD1 matching 11 bases. V shed 5 bases, J shed 7 bases, and the junction held 10 bases outside the gene matches. The CDR3 has 15 residues. Germline CDR1 is LNHDA and CDR2 is SQIVND (reference sequence). The CDR3 DNA follows: TGTGCCAGTAGTCCCCGGACAGGGGGCTCCTTGGAGCAGTACTTC. Translation gives CASSPRTGGSLEQYF.

The V and J genes are TRBV28 and TRBJ1-5; no clear D. Trimming took 5 bases from V and 7 from J, leaving 9 bases between them. CDR1 and CDR2 (germline): MDHEN, SYDVKM. This CDR3 contains 12 residues. The CDR3 sequence: CASSTSVQPQHF. Here the CDR3 DNA reads TGTGCCAGCAGTACCTCGGTCCAGCCCCAGCATTTT.

The chain is built from TRBV4-3 and TRBJ2-7; a possible D gene is TRBD1 (6 bases). The germline V gene has CDR1 LGHNA and CDR2 YSLEER. V dropped 3 bases and J dropped 4 bases, with 16 bases sitting between them. The CDR3 covers 15 residues. The CDR3 DNA is TGCGCCAGCAGCCACTTGACTACTCAGGGGTACGAGCAGTACTTC. This codes for CASSHLTTQGYEQYF.

The V gene is TRBV14, the J gene TRBJ2-7, with a weak D call TRBD2 (6 bases). Germline values: CDR1 SGHDN, CDR2 FVKESK. The CDR3 is 14 residues long. V was pared by 3 bases and J by 2 bases, with 11 bases between. The CDR3: CASSQGEVPYEQYF. CDR3 in DNA: TGTGCCAGCAGCCAGGGGGAGGTACCCTACGAGCAGTACTTC.

The table lists this clone with a few counts. The V gene is TRBV11-3, the J gene TRBJ2-5, with D perhaps TRBD2 (5 bases). Germline V CDR1 and CDR2: SGHNT, YENEEA. Trimming removed 1 base at V and 1 base at J, with 16 bases between. This CDR3 is built from 17 residues. The CDR3 DNA is TGTGCCAGCAGCTTAGGGCTTAGCGACCCAGTCCAAGAGACCCAGTACTTC. This codes for CASSLGLSDPVQETQYF.

The genes are TRBV18 and TRBJ2-5; maybe TRBD1 (5 bases). V was pared by 6 bases and J by 4 bases, with 18 bases between. CDR3 length: 15 amino acids. Germline CDR1 and CDR2: KGHSH and LQKENI. The CDR3 region has the DNA TGTGCCAGCTCCCGCCTCTGGGGTGGGGCAGAGACCCAGTACTTC. Its protein product is CASSRLWGGAETQYF.

This sequence joins TRBV7-9 and TRBJ2-5; D possibly corresponds to TRBD2 (6 bases). The V gene's germline CDR1 is SEHNR and CDR2 FQNEAQ (reference sequence). CDR3 length equals 17 residues. V lost 5 bases and J 6 bases, leaving 25 bases between the germline ends. Written as DNA, the CDR3 is TGTGCCAGCAGCCCTCGGGGGAAGGGGTCCGCGGTTAAGACCCAGTACTTC. Amino acids: CASSPRGKGSAVKTQYF.

J is TRBJ2-5 and V is TRBV24-1, with 8 bases matching TRBD1. V was pared by 4 bases and J by 5 bases, with 8 bases of the junction left unmatched. Germline CDR1 KGHDR, CDR2 SFDVKD. The length of the CDR3 is 15 residues. This chain's CDR3 is CATSEETGAGETQYF. DNA of the CDR3: TGTGCCACCAGTGAGGAGACAGGGGCCGGGGAGACCCAGTACTTC.

There are a few counts of this clone. The rearrangement links TRBV28 to TRBJ1-3; the match to TRBD1 covers 8 bases. CDR1 MDHEN and CDR2 SYDVKM come from the germline V gene. Germline trimming cut 5 bases from V and 4 bases from J; bases unmatched to any gene: 4. This CDR3 has 14 residues. For the CDR3, the DNA is TGTGCCAGCAGTCTGGACAGGGCAGGAAACACCATATATTTT. It translates to CASSLDRAGNTIYF.

The J gene is TRBJ2-7, the V gene TRBV4-1; 9 nucleotides align to TRBD1. CDR1 and CDR2 (germline): MGHRA, YSYEKL. The CDR3 consists of 17 residues. Trimming cost V 3 bases and J 4 bases; bases outside gene matches: 13. Here the CDR3 DNA reads TGCGCCAGCAGCCATGCCTCCGGGACAGGGAACCTTTACGAGCAGTACTTC. Protein: CASSHASGTGNLYEQYF.

The V call is TRBV4-2, the J call TRBJ2-3; 12 nucleotides line up with TRBD2. The V gene end was trimmed by 1 base and the J gene end by 1 base; junction bases not matched to a gene: 6. CDR3 length: 18 residues. CDR1 and CDR2 (germline): LGHNA, YNFKEQ. The CDR3 sequence is CASSQGLAGGPRTDTQYF. DNA for the CDR3: TGTGCCAGCAGCCAAGGGCTAGCGGGAGGGCCGCGCACAGATACGCAGTATTTT.

CDR3 sequence reads: CASSLDRSTAGSPLHF. The CDR3 nucleotides are TGTGCCAGCAGCTTAGATCGGTCCACGGCGGGTTCACCCCTCCACTTT. The chain employs TRBV7-2 and TRBJ1-6; no firm D call. V was trimmed by 1 base and J by 9 bases, leaving 16 bases between them. The CDR3 sequence is 16 residues long. Germline CDR1 and CDR2: SGHTA and FQGNSA.

Only a few counts were recorded for this clone. Distinct nucleotide sequences in the sample also encode this CDR3. The chain recombines TRBV15 with TRBJ1-5, with TRBD1 as a possible D gene (5 bases). The germline V gene encodes CDR1 LNHNV and CDR2 YYDKDF (reference sequence). The V and J ends lost 6 bases and 7 bases respectively, with 13 bases between them. This CDR3 contains 13 residues. This chain's CDR3 is CATSSQGGQPQHF. DNA for the CDR3: TGTGCCACCAGTAGTCAGGGCGGCCAGCCCCAGCATTTT. Using reference TRBV15 and TRBJ1-5 for the parts outside the CDR3, the full variable domain is DAMVIQNPRYQVTQFGKPVTLSCSQTLNHNVMYWYQQKSSQAPKLLFHYYDKDFNNEADTPDNFQSRRPNTSFCFLDIRSPGLGDTAMYLCATSSQGGQPQHFGDGTRLSIL.

Turning to this clone: Additional DNA sequences in this sample encode the identical CDR3. The CDR3 bases are TGTGCCAGTAGCGGACAGGGTCGAGAGACCCAGTACTTC. Protein sequence: CASSGQGRETQYF. V usage is TRBV19 and J usage is TRBJ2-5; 8 bases fit TRBD1. Looked up from germline, CDR1 is LNHDA and CDR2 is SQIVND (reference sequence). V lost 6 bases and J lost 4; bases outside the gene matches: 4. The CDR3 is made up of 13 amino acids.

The chain uses TRBV28 and TRBJ2-5, with TRBD1 matching over 10 bases. The V gene end was trimmed by 2 bases and the J gene end by 3 bases; junction bases not matched to a gene: 6. Germline V gene data show CDR1 as MDHEN and CDR2 as SYDVKM. The CDR3 runs to 16 residues. The CDR3, as DNA: TGTGCCAGCAGTTTACTCGGACAGGGGGGGGAAGAGACCCAGTACTTC. Protein: CASSLLGQGGEETQYF.

This sequence joins TRBV7-9 and TRBJ1-2; 8 bases fit TRBD1. The germline V gene has CDR1 SEHNR and CDR2 FQNEAQ (reference sequence). V shed 2 bases and J 4 bases; nucleotides not matched to a gene: 0. The CDR3 extends over 13 amino acids. Here the CDR3 DNA reads TGTGCCAGCAGCTTAACAGGGGGCTATGGCTACACCTTC. Its protein is CASSLTGGYGYTF.

This clone was seen only once. This chain uses TRBV7-2 with TRBJ1-1; D is ambiguous. This CDR3 contains 14 residues. Trimming shortened V by 2 bases and J by 5 bases, and 12 bases separated the two germline ends. Germline V gene lookup returns CDR1 SGHTA and CDR2 FQGNSA. The CDR3 bases are TGTGCCAGCAGCTTAATGTCCCCGACAACTGAAGCTTTCTTT. This codes for CASSLMSPTTEAFF.

The rearrangement joins TRBV7-2 to TRBJ2-7; D is possibly TRBD2 (7 bases). This CDR3 is built from 14 residues. CDR1 is SGHTA, CDR2 FQGNSA, per germline. Trimming pared 3 bases from V and 0 bases from J, leaving 9 bases between. CDR3 amino acids: CASSFGGASYEQYF. The CDR3 nucleotides are TGTGCCAGCAGCTTTGGGGGGGCCTCCTACGAGCAGTACTTC.

The rearrangement links TRBV3-1 (or the pseudogene TRBV3-2) to TRBJ2-7, with TRBD1 matching over 7 bases. Trimming cost V 2 bases and J 7 bases; bases outside gene matches: 11. Germline assignment: CDR1 LGHDT and CDR2 YNNKEL (reference sequence). This CDR3 is built from 15 residues. In DNA, the CDR3 is TGTGCCAGCAGCCAACCGGGACAGAAATCGGGGGAGCAGTACTTC. This sequence encodes CASSQPGQKSGEQYF.

This clone has only one observation. J is TRBJ2-7 and V is TRBV7-8; TRBD2 aligns across 7 bases. The germline V gene encodes CDR1 SGHVS and CDR2 FQNEAQ. J was trimmed by 3 bases and V by 5 bases; bases with no gene match: 4. CDR3 size: 13 residues. The CDR3 bases are TGTGCCAGCAGCCGTAGCGGGTTCTACGAGCAGTACTTC. This sequence encodes CASSRSGFYEQYF.